The rows below give T cell receptor beta chains drawn from one sample of a study of cytomegalovirus exposure and HLA in healthy donors. TCRdb keeps only in-frame clones here, not all; method: immunoSEQ multiplex PCR. The repertoire holds fewer than 200,000 clones, with approximately 80% as singletons. The sequenced sample was PBMCs. The receptors come from a woman aged 18-35 years in good health and CMV-seronegative. CDR3s include the opening cysteine and the closing phenylalanine or tryptophan. D genes are given only for firm matches. Clone size, where shown, is once, few, many, or a class for clones that have expanded.

TRBD2	TRBV28	TRBJ2-7	once	CASSSVGAGGKGEQYF	TGTGCCAGCAGCTCCGTCGGGGCGGGGGGAAAGGGCGAGCAGTACTTC
.	TRBV11-2	TRBJ2-3	once	CASSLDETADTQYF	TGTGCCAGCAGCTTAGATGAGACAGCAGATACGCAGTATTTT
.	TRBV7-8	TRBJ2-7	.	CASSLAQGISYEQYF	TGTGCCAGCAGCTTAGCGCAGGGTATTAGCTACGAGCAGTACTTC
TRBD1	TRBV28	TRBJ2-7	.	CASSDIPGQGKELGSYEQYF	TGTGCCAGCAGTGATATCCCCGGACAGGGTAAGGAATTGGGCTCCTACGAGCAGTACTTC
TRBD1	TRBV11-3	TRBJ2-5	.	CASSSRTGPQETQYF	TGTGCCAGCAGCTCCCGGACAGGGCCACAAGAGACCCAGTACTTC
TRBD1	TRBV9	TRBJ2-1	.	CASSTPGQGGNEQFF	TGTGCCAGCAGCACGCCGGGACAGGGCGGCAATGAGCAGTTCTTC
.	TRBV7-2	TRBJ2-7	.	CASSLEGAEQPYEQYF	TGTGCCAGCAGCTTAGAAGGAGCGGAGCAGCCCTACGAGCAGTACTTC
.	TRBV9	TRBJ2-1	.	CASSVGNSHEQFF	TGTGCCAGCAGCGTAGGAAATAGTCATGAGCAGTTCTTC
.	TRBV10-3	TRBJ2-3	.	CATAEVASTDTQYF	TGTGCCACCGCGGAGGTAGCGTCGACAGATACGCAGTATTTT
TRBD2	TRBV7-3	TRBJ2-1	.	CASSLLAGDYNEQFF	TGTGCCAGCAGCTTATTAGCGGGGGATTACAATGAGCAGTTCTTC
TRBD2	TRBV5-4	TRBJ2-5	few	CASSSATSGNQETQYF	TGTGCCAGCAGCTCGGCGACTAGCGGGAACCAAGAGACCCAGTACTTC
.	TRBV4-3	TRBJ2-7	few	CASSLRQSYEQYF	TGCGCCAGCAGCCTCCGACAGTCCTACGAGCAGTACTTC
.	TRBV29-1	TRBJ1-2	.	CSVARGGGYTF	TGCAGCGTTGCCAGGGGTGGAGGCTACACCTTC
.	TRBV19	TRBJ1-2	once	CASSIKPVKLQSNYGYTF	TGTGCCAGTAGTATCAAACCAGTAAAGCTACAGAGTAACTATGGCTACACCTTC
.	TRBV7-2	TRBJ1-2	once	CASREARGHGYTF	TGTGCCAGCCGCGAGGCCAGGGGCCATGGCTACACCTTC
.	TRBV4-2	TRBJ1-2	.	CASSIWSGASNYGYTF	TGTGCCAGCAGCATCTGGAGCGGGGCCTCGAACTATGGCTACACCTTC
TRBD2	TRBV7-7	TRBJ2-5	.	CASSRTSGSSPETQYF	TGTGCTAGCAGCCGGACTAGCGGGAGTTCGCCAGAGACCCAGTACTTC
.	TRBV7-2	TRBJ1-1	once	CASEGDRRQAAFF	TGTGCCAGCGAGGGAGATAGAAGACAGGCAGCTTTCTTT
.	TRBV2	TRBJ2-7	.	CASSDSGARTAEQYF	TGTGCCAGCAGTGATAGTGGGGCGAGGACGGCCGAGCAGTACTTC
.	TRBV28	TRBJ1-1	.	CASSPLMNTEAFF	TGTGCCAGCAGCCCTCTTATGAACACTGAAGCTTTCTTT
TRBD2	TRBV5-1	TRBJ2-7	.	CASSLSRGRLYEQYF	TGCGCCAGCAGCTTGTCTCGCGGGAGACTCTACGAGCAGTACTTC
TRBD1	TRBV10-3	TRBJ2-7	.	CAIKPGTGAYEQYF	TGTGCCATCAAGCCCGGGACAGGGGCCTACGAGCAGTACTTC
.	TRBV2	TRBJ1-4	.	CASSPTGFDEKLFF	TGTGCCAGCAGTCCTACAGGGTTTGACGAAAAACTGTTTTTT
.	TRBV13	TRBJ2-1	.	CASSLDIYNEQFF	TGTGCCAGCAGCTTAGACATATACAATGAGCAGTTCTTC
.	TRBV5-1	TRBJ2-7	.	CASSVLQGARDEQYF	TGCGCCAGCAGCGTATTACAGGGAGCTAGGGACGAGCAGTACTTC
.	TRBV28	TRBJ2-5	once	CASSQILATQYF	TGTGCCAGCAGCCAGATTTTAGCGACCCAGTACTTC
.	TRBV5-1	TRBJ2-2	.	CASSPGGAGELFF	TGCGCCAGCAGCCCCGGAGGCGCCGGGGAGCTGTTTTTT
TRBD2	TRBV30	TRBJ2-7	.	CAWSVHLAGDEQYF	TGTGCCTGGAGTGTACATCTAGCGGGAGACGAGCAGTACTTC
.	TRBV11-2	TRBJ2-5	.	CASSRTVEGPRSQYF	TGTGCCAGCAGCCGGACGGTCGAGGGCCCGCGGAGCCAGTACTTC
TRBD2	TRBV6-6	TRBJ2-7	.	CASSLLAGGDEQYF	TGTGCCAGCAGTCTACTAGCGGGAGGGGACGAGCAGTACTTC
TRBD2	TRBV6-5	TRBJ2-3	.	CASSYGTSGKADTQYF	TGTGCCAGCAGTTACGGGACTAGCGGGAAGGCAGATACGCAGTATTTT
.	TRBV4-3	TRBJ1-4	.	CASSQVDLATNEKLFF	TGCGCCAGCAGCCAAGTAGACCTAGCAACTAATGAAAAACTGTTTTTT
.	TRBV19	TRBJ2-1	.	CASSGVGNEQFF	TGTGCCAGTAGCGGGGTGGGCAATGAGCAGTTCTTC
TRBD2	TRBV19	TRBJ2-1	.	CASSIVGGDDEQFF	TGTGCCAGTAGTATAGTGGGAGGGGACGATGAGCAGTTCTTC
TRBD1	TRBV9	TRBJ1-2	.	CASSVSALGTAFYGYTF	TGTGCCAGCAGCGTATCCGCCCTCGGGACAGCTTTCTATGGCTACACCTTC
TRBD1	TRBV28	TRBJ2-5	once	CASDPLGQGTETQYF	TGTGCCAGCGACCCCTTGGGACAGGGGACGGAGACCCAGTACTTC
.	TRBV15	TRBJ2-7	.	CATSRDSTYEQYF	TGTGCCACCAGCAGGGACTCCACCTACGAGCAGTACTTC
TRBD1	TRBV27	TRBJ2-5	.	CASSLTGRQGWETQYF	TGTGCCAGCAGTTTAACGGGGCGACAGGGCTGGGAGACCCAGTACTTC